Sequencing of this T cell receptor beta chain was carried out in a study of cytomegalovirus exposure and HLA in healthy donors. In the study overall: Among the approximately 370 donors who were genotyped, approximately 84% fell in the genetic ancestry cluster that is associated with self-reported Caucasian donors.

The V gene's germline CDR1 is SGHNT and CDR2 YYREEE (reference sequence). CDR3 size: 16 residues. The germline V and J ends were trimmed by 2 bases and 0 bases, with 13 bases remaining between them. Study findings and constraints: As a later analysis revealed, most CMV-associated TCR beta chains appeared HLA-restricted.

The PCR used 60 Vbeta and 13 Jbeta primers. Data came from immunoSEQ multiplex PCR; TCRdb stores just in-frame clones and leaves some out. The data contain approximately 160,000 clones, around 78% of them singletons. Concerning this clone itself: The antigen is undetermined.

This sequence joins TRBV5-4 and TRBJ2-3, with D possibly being TRBD2 (5 bases). The sequence came from a woman aged 35 to 49 in good health and CMV-seropositive. Specimen: PBMCs. CDR3 sequence reads: CASSFLFRESTDTQYF. DNA of the CDR3: TGTGCCAGCAGCTTTTTGTTCCGGGAAAGCACAGATACGCAGTATTTT.